These 21 T cell receptor beta chains share one sample of origin, sequenced in a study of post-analysis software for immune sequencing data. Study findings and constraints: Four or five TRBV segments were significantly more frequent in patients than in controls. TRBV5-6, TRBV5-1 and TRBV20-1 were among these segments.

These receptors have no identified antigens. Carried by the TCR beta cDNA libraries were unique molecular identifiers. TCRdb fed the PCR reads into MiXCR, producing one record per CDR3 protein. This sample has a few hundred thousand distinct CDR3 sequences, with 30% to 45% found just once. Input material: blood. The receptors stem from a girl between 5 and 17 years old with multiple sclerosis.

This clonotype has just a few counts. The rearrangement links TRBV10-3 to TRBJ2-5; TRBD2 matches at 10 bases. Losses at the gene ends were 5 bases for V and 0 bases for J; bases not matched to a gene: 3. The CDR3 has 15 amino acids. Germline V gives CDR1 ENHRY, CDR2 SYGVKD. In DNA form, the CDR3 reads TGTGCCATCAGTTTAGCGGGGGGTCACCAAGAGACCCAGTACTTC. Residues: CAISLAGGHQETQYF.

The chain couples TRBV5-6 to TRBJ2-2; D is uncertain. V was shortened by 0 bases and J by 6 bases, with 0 bases between the two germline ends. Germline lookup yields CDR1 SGHDT and CDR2 YYEEEE. The CDR3 consists of 11 residues. The CDR3, as DNA: TGTGCCAGCAGCTTGGCCGGGGAGCTGTTTTTT. Residues: CASSLAGELFF.

In this sample, this clonotype turned up once. This chain joins TRBV9 and TRBJ2-1; TRBD2 is a possible D gene (6 bases). V gave up 4 bases and J gave up 5 bases, with 22 bases separating them. Germline lookup yields CDR1 SGDLS and CDR2 YYNGEE. The CDR3 covers 17 residues. In DNA, the CDR3 is TGTGCCAGCAGCCCGAGAGGGTGGAGGGCCCAAGACAATGAGCAGTTCTTC. Its translation: CASSPRGWRAQDNEQFF. Full variable domain (outside the CDR3, taken from reference TRBV9 and TRBJ2-1): DSGVTQTPKHLITATGQRVTLRCSPRSGDLSVYWYQQSLDQGLQFLIQYYNGEERAKGNILERFSAQQFPDLHSELNLSSLELGDSALYFCASSPRGWRAQDNEQFFGPGTRLTVL.

The rearrangement links TRBV20-1 to TRBJ1-1; no clear D. The CDR3 is 14 residues long. The V gene lost 3 bases and the J gene lost 1 base, with 12 bases spanning the gap. Germline V gene lookup returns CDR1 DFQATT and CDR2 SNEGSKA (reference sequence). The CDR3 DNA is TGCAGTGCTAGGGGGTACGGTCCGAACACTGAAGCTTTCTTT. Its protein is CSARGYGPNTEAFF.

This clonotype was recorded a few times. This chain links TRBV7-9 with TRBJ2-5; TRBD1 aligns across 7 bases. V gave up 4 bases and J gave up 0 bases; unmatched junction bases: 8. CDR1 SEHNR and CDR2 FQNEAQ come from the germline V gene (reference sequence). CDR3 length equals 16 residues. The CDR3 region has the DNA TGTGCCAGCAGCTACCTACAGGGGATGTACCAAGAGACCCAGTACTTC. This sequence encodes CASSYLQGMYQETQYF.

This clonotype was counted once. The chain is built from TRBV3-1 and TRBJ1-5; the D gene is possibly TRBD1 (5 bases). The CDR3 has 15 amino acids. V lost 1 base and J lost 6, with 13 bases in between. Per the germline V gene, CDR1 is LGHDT and CDR2 is YNNKEL (reference sequence). This CDR3 reads CASSQGPGRSQPQHF. The CDR3 DNA reads TGTGCCAGCAGCCAAGGCCCGGGGCGTAGTCAGCCCCAGCATTTT.

This clonotype was observed a handful of times. V gene TRBV12-3 or TRBV12-4 combines with J gene TRBJ1-6, with D maybe TRBD1 (5 bases). This CDR3 contains 13 residues. V was clipped by 7 bases and J by 7 bases, with 11 bases between them. CDR3 DNA: TGTGCCAGCAAGGGGCCGGAGAATTCACCCCTCCACTTT. It specifies CASKGPENSPLHF.

At least ten counts were recorded for this clonotype. The gene calls are TRBV5-1 and TRBJ2-7, with a tentative D call TRBD2 (5 bases). The CDR3 runs 14 residues. Germline V CDR1 and CDR2: SGHRS, YFSETQ. V was clipped by 4 bases and J by 5 bases, with 16 bases between them. Here the CDR3 reads CASSIGRDGDEQYF. Written as DNA, the CDR3 is TGCGCCAGCAGCATCGGCCGAGACGGGGACGAGCAGTACTTC.

This clonotype was picked up a small number of times. J is TRBJ1-1 and V is TRBV4-1; no reliable D call. The germline gives CDR1 MGHRA, CDR2 YSYEKL. V gave up 0 bases and J gave up 0 bases, with 11 bases separating them. The CDR3 is 16 amino acids. CDR3 in amino acids: CASSQDHGSMNTEAFF. The CDR3 nucleotides read TGCGCCAGCAGCCAAGATCATGGAAGCATGAACACTGAAGCTTTCTTT.

This rearrangement joins TRBV5-1 to TRBJ2-5; maybe TRBD2 (5 bases). This CDR3 is built from 16 residues. V shed 1 base and J shed 5 bases, with 18 bases lying between them. Germline lookup yields CDR1 SGHRS and CDR2 YFSETQ. The CDR3 loop reads CASSLPAGIEGETQYF. The CDR3, as DNA: TGCGCCAGCAGCTTGCCGGCCGGGATCGAAGGGGAGACCCAGTACTTC.

This chain links TRBV7-6 with TRBJ2-5, with 8 bases matching TRBD1. Germline CDR1 and CDR2: SGHVS and FNYEAQ. This CDR3 comprises 15 residues. Germline trimming cut 1 base from V and 11 bases from J; bases unmatched to any gene: 12. The CDR3 here is CASSLGGPGGREQYF. The CDR3 region has the DNA TGTGCCAGCAGCTTAGGGGGCCCAGGGGGCCGAGAGCAGTACTTC.

The chain couples TRBV12-3 or TRBV12-4 to TRBJ1-1; 8 nucleotides line up with TRBD1. The CDR3 extends over 14 amino acids. Germline trimming cut 6 bases from V and 4 bases from J; bases unmatched to any gene: 7. The CDR3 sequence: CASRYGQGLTEAFF. The CDR3 DNA follows: TGTGCCAGCAGGTATGGACAGGGACTCACTGAAGCTTTCTTT.

The chain carries TRBV14 and TRBJ1-1; D unresolved. Germline V gene lookup returns CDR1 SGHDN and CDR2 FVKESK. Trimming took off 4 bases at V and 0 bases at J, with 18 bases between the two ends. The CDR3 length is 17 residues. In DNA form, the CDR3 reads TGTGCCAGCAGCCCCCAAAGGCAGGCCCTAATGAACACTGAAGCTTTCTTT. Amino acids: CASSPQRQALMNTEAFF.

This clonotype came up a few times. This chain joins TRBV18 and TRBJ1-2, with D possibly being TRBD1 (5 bases). V shed 1 base and J shed 6 bases, with 9 bases lying between them. CDR1 KGHSH and CDR2 LQKENI come from the germline V gene. The CDR3 spans 13 residues. The CDR3: CASSPRLGDGYTF. The CDR3 DNA is TGTGCCAGCTCACCACGGCTGGGGGATGGCTACACCTTC.

This rearrangement joins TRBV12-5 to TRBJ2-5; TRBD2 matches 7 bases. From germline, CDR1 is LGHNT and CDR2 FRNRAP. Unmatched junction bases numbered 3, after V lost 1 base and J lost 1 base. The CDR3 runs 15 residues. CDR3 loop: CASGLGAGSQETQYF. CDR3 in DNA: TGTGCTAGTGGTTTGGGAGCGGGGTCCCAAGAGACCCAGTACTTC.

The chain has TRBV3-1 and TRBJ1-2, with D possibly TRBD1 on 6 matching bases. CDR1 is LGHDT and CDR2 is YNNKEL in the germline V gene (reference sequence). This CDR3 has 13 amino acids. Trimming shortened V by 4 bases and J by 8 bases, and 14 bases separated the two germline ends. CDR3 sequence: CASSPARGDGYTF. The CDR3 region has the DNA TGTGCCAGCAGCCCGGCCAGGGGCGACGGCTACACCTTC.

This chain connects TRBV23-1 to TRBJ2-3; D might be TRBD2 (8 bases). TRBV23-1 is an ORF, and what it does is uncertain. Between the trimmed V and J ends, which lost 4 bases and 1 base, there was a span of 36 bases. The CDR3 totals 23 residues. The CDR3 bases are TGCGCCAGCAGTCCAAGACAGGGACTAGTTTCGAACGGAACCGGTACTTGCACAGATACGCAGTATTTT. This codes for CASSPRQGLVSNGTGTCTDTQYF.

The V gene is TRBV12-5, the J gene TRBJ2-3; weak D call: TRBD2 (7 bases). Germline CDR1 reads LGHNT; CDR2 reads FRNRAP. Trimming pared 7 bases from V and 5 bases from J, leaving 16 bases between. The CDR3 spans 14 residues. CDR3: CASVLGGAGDTQYF. In DNA form, the CDR3 reads TGTGCTAGTGTCTTAGGGGGGGCGGGAGATACGCAGTATTTT. The full variable domain, completed using reference TRBV12-5 and TRBJ2-3, is DARVTQTPRHKVTEMGQEVTMRCQPILGHNTVFWYRQTMMQGLELLAYFRNRAPLDDSGMPKDRFSAEMPDATLATLKIQPSEPRDSAVYFCASVLGGAGDTQYFGPGTRLTVL.

This chain connects TRBV6-1 to TRBJ1-4, with D maybe TRBD1 (5 bases). The germline CDR1 and CDR2 sequences are MNHNS and SASEGT. The CDR3 is 16 amino acids. V was cut by 6 bases and J by 7 bases, with 21 bases left in between. CDR3 sequence: CASRDEGSLSLEKLFF. DNA for the CDR3: TGTGCCAGCAGAGACGAGGGGAGCCTCAGCCTTGAAAAACTGTTTTTT.

This clonotype has only a few counts. The chain is built from TRBV29-1 and TRBJ2-5; D is undetermined. The CDR3 runs to 12 residues. Germline V lookup: CDR1 SQVTM, CDR2 ANQGSEA. The V and J ends lost 2 bases and 1 base respectively, with 5 bases between them. The CDR3 is CSVESGQETQYF. The DNA of the CDR3 is TGCAGCGTTGAATCGGGCCAAGAGACCCAGTACTTC.

Written as DNA, the CDR3 is TGCAGCGTTGTATGGGCCCCCATTCCTAACGAGCAGTACTTC. This encodes CSVVWAPIPNEQYF. J is TRBJ2-7 and V is TRBV29-1; D gene ambiguous. This CDR3 spans 14 amino acids. Trimming stripped 4 bases from V and 5 bases from J, with 18 bases between. Germline-derived CDR1 and CDR2 are SQVTM and ANQGSEA.